These T cell receptor beta chains were read from a single sample in a study of T cells in Graves' hyperthyroidism and ophthalmopathy. From the multiplex PCR reads, TCRdb called clonotypes with MiXCR, one entry per CDR3 protein. The table has hundreds of thousands of distinct CDR3 sequences, roughly 20% seen once. Sequenced sample: blood. These receptor sequences come from a man aged 25-45 years with Graves' ophthalmopathy. Both conserved end residues are part of each CDR3. D genes are given only for firm matches. A row's size may be missing; if present it is once, few, many or a size class.

TRBJ1-1 | - | few | TRBV5-5 | TGTGCCAGCAGCTGGACGAACACTGAAGCTTTCTTT | CASSWTNTEAFF
TRBJ2-7 | - | many | TRBV28 | TGTGCCAGCAGTTTCCGGTATTACGAGCAGTACTTC | CASSFRYYEQYF
TRBJ1-2 | - | few | TRBV3-1 | TGTGCCAGCAGCCAGTCCGTGGGGGGCTACACCTTC | CASSQSVGGYTF
TRBJ2-7 | TRBD1 | many | TRBV20-1 | TGCAGTGCTTACGACAGGGGCCCTACTTACGAGCAGTACTTC | CSAYDRGPTYEQYF
TRBJ1-1 | - | - | TRBV29-1 | TGCAGCGTTGAAGGGGCATTGGAGAACACTGAAGCTTTCTTT | CSVEGALENTEAFF
TRBJ2-7 | TRBD2 | - | TRBV20-1 | TGCAGTGCTAGAAAGGGGGGACTAGTCTACGAGCAGTACTTC | CSARKGGLVYEQYF
TRBJ2-7 | TRBD2 | few | TRBV20-1 | TGCAGTGCTAGAGATGGTGGGACTAGCGGGAACCCCGCCTACGAGCAGTACTTC | CSARDGGTSGNPAYEQYF
TRBJ1-1 | - | - | TRBV20-1 | TGCAGTGCCCCTATGGGCACTGAAGCTTTCTTT | CSAPMGTEAFF
TRBJ2-7 | TRBD2 | few | TRBV5-8 | TGTGCCAGCAGCCGCGGGCGGGAGGGCCTCGACGAGCAGTACTTC | CASSRGREGLDEQYF
TRBJ2-7 | - | - | TRBV7-3 | TGTGCCAGCAGCTTACGGATCTTGGGGATCTCCTACGAGCAGTACTTC | CASSLRILGISYEQYF
TRBJ2-1 | - | many | TRBV5-1 | TGCGCCAGCAGTGCCGGGACAATCAATGAGCAGTTCTTC | CASSAGTINEQFF
TRBJ2-1 | TRBD2 | - | TRBV28 | TGTGCCAGCAGTTTAACTACCGGGACTAGCGGGAGATATCCCTACAATGAGCAGTTCTTC | CASSLTTGTSGRYPYNEQFF
TRBJ2-1 | TRBD2 | - | TRBV28 | TGTGCCAGCAGGAAACTAGCGGGAGGGCCCCTTGAGCAGTTCTTC | CASRKLAGGPLEQFF
TRBJ1-4 | TRBD1 | - | TRBV11-2 | TGTGCCAGCGGCCCTAGGACAGGGCTTGAGGGAAAACTGTTTTTT | CASGPRTGLEGKLFF
TRBJ1-2 | TRBD1 | many | TRBV5-1 | TGCGCCAGCAGCTCCCAGGGATGGGACAGGGGCGGCTACACCTTC | CASSSQGWDRGGYTF
TRBJ1-1 | - | many | TRBV2 | TGTGCCAGCTTTCCCCCCGTCGAGAACACTGAAGCTTTCTTT | CASFPPVENTEAFF
TRBJ2-1 | - | many | TRBV5-1 | TGCGCCAGCAGCTTGGGCGGAGGGGGAAGCGCTAACAATGAGCAGTTCTTC | CASSLGGGGSANNEQFF
TRBJ2-7 | TRBD1 | - | TRBV7-2 | TGTGCCAGCAGTCAGATCAGGGACAGGGGCTACGAGCAGTACTTC | CASSQIRDRGYEQYF
TRBJ2-7 | - | - | TRBV19 | TGTGCCAGTAGTATACTCCCAGGGGTCCCCTACGAGCAGTACTTC | CASSILPGVPYEQYF
TRBJ1-5 | TRBD1 | few | TRBV10-3 | TGTGCCATCAGTGGTTCGACAGGGGGGAGCAATCAGCCCCAGCATTTT | CAISGSTGGSNQPQHF
TRBJ2-1 | TRBD2 | few | TRBV5-1 | TGCGCCAGCAGCTGGGGGGTAGCGGGAAGATCTCTTGATGAGCAGTTCTTC | CASSWGVAGRSLDEQFF
TRBJ1-2 | - | - | TRBV6-6 | TGTGCCAGCAGTTACTCCCTCGCCCAGGGTCTAAAGCGTGGCTACACCTTC | CASSYSLAQGLKRGYTF
TRBJ2-2 | TRBD1 | few | TRBV11-3 | TGTGCCAGCAGCTCCAGGACAGGGGTATCCGGGGAGCTGTTTTTT | CASSSRTGVSGELFF
TRBJ2-3 | - | many | TRBV7-2 | TGTGCCAGCAGCTCGGGGAGTAGCCGCACAGATACGCAGTATTTT | CASSSGSSRTDTQYF
TRBJ2-1 | TRBD2 | few | TRBV4-1 | TGCGCCAGCAGCCATACCCAAGCGGGACCTACCTACAATGAGCAGTTCTTC | CASSHTQAGPTYNEQFF
TRBJ2-3 | - | few | TRBV9 | TGTGCCAGCAGCGGTAGGGACTTTCGCACAGATACGCAGTATTTT | CASSGRDFRTDTQYF
TRBJ1-2 | - | many | TRBV5-1 | TGCGCCAGCAGCCCAGGGACGTATGGCTACACCTTC | CASSPGTYGYTF
TRBJ2-7 | TRBD2 | - | TRBV10-3 | TGTGCCATCAAGGCTGAGCGGGACTCCTACGAGCAGTACTTC | CAIKAERDSYEQYF